This T cell receptor beta chain was profiled in a study of T cells after yellow fever vaccination. The CDR3 sequence is 14 residues long. Trimming shortened V by 0 bases and J by 4 bases, and 7 bases separated the two germline ends. Via MiXCR, TCRdb re-called the 5' RACE reads, giving one row per CDR3 protein. The table lists some 560,000 distinct CDR3 sequences, roughly a sixth of them singletons, with 17% in the top ten. This TCR came from a man aged 18 to 29 who received the YFV17D yellow fever vaccine. Sequenced material: PBMCs, taken about 5 days after the first yellow fever vaccination. The chain combines TRBV23-1 with TRBJ2-4, with TRBD2 as a possible D gene (5 bases). TRBV23-1 counts as an open reading frame of uncertain function. CDR3 in amino acids: CASSQSGGKNIQYF. The CDR3 DNA is TGCGCCAGCAGTCAATCAGGCGGGAAAAACATTCAGTACTTC.